The rows below give T cell receptor beta chains drawn from one sample of a study of read filtering for tumor transcriptome and immune sequencing. TCRdb re-analysed the reads in MiXCR, keeping a single row per CDR3 protein. The profile shows about 130,000 distinct CDR3 sequences, roughly an eighth of them singletons. Specimen: a population of CD138-negative cells sorted from bone marrow. These receptors were taken from a donor aged 40 or over with multiple myeloma. Each CDR3 is given with its conserved first and last residue. Each record gives: clone size, D gene, J gene, V gene, CDR3 length, CDR3 protein, CDR3 DNA. The D gene is left open where the match is weak. Size is omitted from some rows. Given values are once, few, many or a class for expanded clones.

clone_size: many
d_call: -
j_call: TRBJ1-4
v_call: TRBV27
cdr3_length: 14
cdr3_aa: CASSLLGPNEKLFF
cdr3_nt: TGTGCCAGCAGTTTATTAGGGCCTAATGAAAAACTGTTTTTT

clone_size: -
d_call: -
j_call: TRBJ1-1
v_call: TRBV4-1
cdr3_length: 15
cdr3_aa: CASSPPGREGSEAFF
cdr3_nt: TGCGCCAGCAGCCCACCGGGACGGGAAGGTTCTGAAGCTTTCTTT

clone_size: -
d_call: TRBD2
j_call: TRBJ2-3
v_call: TRBV7-9
cdr3_length: 15
cdr3_aa: CASSENGGSSDTQYF
cdr3_nt: TGTGCCAGCAGCGAGAACGGGGGGAGCTCAGATACGCAGTATTTT

clone_size: many
d_call: TRBD1
j_call: TRBJ1-1
v_call: TRBV20-1
cdr3_length: 15
cdr3_aa: CSARQQGRKNTEAFF
cdr3_nt: TGCAGTGCTAGACAACAGGGGCGGAAGAACACTGAAGCTTTCTTT

clone_size: many
d_call: TRBD2
j_call: TRBJ2-6
v_call: TRBV12-3/TRBV12-4
cdr3_length: 16
cdr3_aa: CASSLAGGSGANVLTF
cdr3_nt: TGTGCCAGCAGTCTAGCGGGAGGGTCTGGGGCCAACGTCCTGACTTTC

clone_size: many
d_call: TRBD2
j_call: TRBJ2-3
v_call: TRBV7-9
cdr3_length: 14
cdr3_aa: CASSLEAGVDTQYF
cdr3_nt: TGTGCCAGCAGCTTAGAGGCGGGAGTAGATACGCAGTATTTT

clone_size: -
d_call: -
j_call: TRBJ2-3
v_call: TRBV15
cdr3_length: 17
cdr3_aa: CATSTTKGAGGTDTQYF
cdr3_nt: TGTGCCACCAGCACCACGAAGGGGGCAGGAGGGACAGATACGCAGTATTTT

clone_size: many
d_call: TRBD1
j_call: TRBJ2-3
v_call: TRBV29-1
cdr3_length: 15
cdr3_aa: CSVEDTGGFTDTQYF
cdr3_nt: TGCAGCGTTGAAGATACAGGGGGATTCACAGATACGCAGTATTTT

clone_size: many
d_call: -
j_call: TRBJ1-1
v_call: TRBV12-3/TRBV12-4
cdr3_length: 12
cdr3_aa: CASSFGHAEAFF
cdr3_nt: TGTGCCAGCAGTTTTGGGCACGCTGAAGCTTTCTTT

clone_size: many
d_call: -
j_call: TRBJ2-5
v_call: TRBV20-1
cdr3_length: 13
cdr3_aa: CSTGRGPQETQYF
cdr3_nt: TGCAGCACTGGACGCGGACCGCAAGAGACCCAGTACTTC

clone_size: few
d_call: TRBD2
j_call: TRBJ2-5
v_call: TRBV9
cdr3_length: 16
cdr3_aa: CASSGPTSGSQETQYF
cdr3_nt: TGTGCCAGCAGCGGACCTACTAGCGGCAGCCAAGAGACCCAGTACTTC

clone_size: many
d_call: -
j_call: TRBJ2-1
v_call: TRBV10-2
cdr3_length: 14
cdr3_aa: CASSELISYNEQFF
cdr3_nt: TGCGCCAGCAGTGAACTGATTTCCTACAATGAGCAGTTCTTC

clone_size: many
d_call: -
j_call: TRBJ2-4
v_call: TRBV7-9
cdr3_length: 16
cdr3_aa: CASSLPESGGKNIQYF
cdr3_nt: TGTGCCAGCAGCCTACCCGAAAGCGGAGGCAAAAACATTCAGTACTTC

clone_size: -
d_call: TRBD2
j_call: TRBJ2-1
v_call: TRBV20-1
cdr3_length: 16
cdr3_aa: CSATGTSGLTYNEQFF
cdr3_nt: TGCAGTGCTACCGGGACTAGCGGGTTGACCTACAATGAGCAGTTCTTC

clone_size: -
d_call: -
j_call: TRBJ2-1
v_call: TRBV7-8
cdr3_length: 15
cdr3_aa: CASSLYGSSYNEQFF
cdr3_nt: TGTGCCAGCAGCTTATACGGGAGTTCCTACAATGAGCAGTTCTTC

clone_size: -
d_call: -
j_call: TRBJ2-7
v_call: TRBV2
cdr3_length: 14
cdr3_aa: CASSEARVSYEQYF
cdr3_nt: TGTGCCAGCAGTGAAGCAAGGGTTTCCTACGAGCAGTACTTC

clone_size: many
d_call: -
j_call: TRBJ2-1
v_call: TRBV18
cdr3_length: 13
cdr3_aa: CASSKQGGNEQFF
cdr3_nt: TGTGCCAGCTCAAAGCAGGGGGGCAATGAGCAGTTCTTC

clone_size: -
d_call: -
j_call: TRBJ1-2
v_call: TRBV20-1
cdr3_length: 11
cdr3_aa: CSATPTDGYTF
cdr3_nt: TGCAGTGCTACCCCGACAGATGGCTACACCTTC

clone_size: many
d_call: TRBD2
j_call: TRBJ2-3
v_call: TRBV14
cdr3_length: 14
cdr3_aa: CASSQLLAGGTQYF
cdr3_nt: TGTGCCAGCAGCCAGTTGCTAGCGGGAGGGACGCAGTATTTT

clone_size: many
d_call: TRBD1
j_call: TRBJ1-6
v_call: TRBV5-1
cdr3_length: 17
cdr3_aa: CASSLEGGQTYNSPLHF
cdr3_nt: TGCGCCAGCAGCTTGGAAGGGGGACAGACGTATAATTCACCCCTCCACTTT

clone_size: many
d_call: -
j_call: TRBJ2-1
v_call: TRBV3-1
cdr3_length: 12
cdr3_aa: CASSPSANEQFF
cdr3_nt: TGTGCCAGCAGCCCTAGTGCCAATGAGCAGTTCTTC

clone_size: many
d_call: -
j_call: TRBJ2-2
v_call: TRBV6-1
cdr3_length: 15
cdr3_aa: CASSEDEAGPGELFF
cdr3_nt: TGTGCCAGCAGTGAAGATGAGGCAGGGCCCGGGGAGCTGTTTTTT

clone_size: many
d_call: -
j_call: TRBJ2-1
v_call: TRBV10-3
cdr3_length: 16
cdr3_aa: CAISEPARASYNEQFF
cdr3_nt: TGTGCCATCAGTGAGCCGGCTAGGGCATCCTACAATGAGCAGTTCTTC

clone_size: many
d_call: -
j_call: TRBJ2-3
v_call: TRBV7-9
cdr3_length: 14
cdr3_aa: CASKDGRDLDTQYF
cdr3_nt: TGTGCCAGCAAAGACGGGCGGGATTTAGATACGCAGTATTTT

clone_size: many
d_call: -
j_call: TRBJ2-5
v_call: TRBV29-1
cdr3_length: 12
cdr3_aa: CSVVGYQETQYF
cdr3_nt: TGCAGCGTTGTGGGGTACCAAGAGACCCAGTACTTC

clone_size: many
d_call: -
j_call: TRBJ2-7
v_call: TRBV6-1
cdr3_length: 12
cdr3_aa: CASSEWVPEQYF
cdr3_nt: TGTGCCAGCAGTGAGTGGGTTCCCGAGCAGTACTTC

clone_size: many
d_call: -
j_call: TRBJ1-1
v_call: TRBV19
cdr3_length: 13
cdr3_aa: CASSISENTEAFF
cdr3_nt: TGTGCCAGTAGTATATCCGAGAACACTGAAGCTTTCTTT

clone_size: many
d_call: -
j_call: TRBJ2-3
v_call: TRBV19
cdr3_length: 14
cdr3_aa: CASSTPMGGDTQYF
cdr3_nt: TGTGCCAGTAGTACCCCCATGGGGGGAGATACGCAGTATTTT

clone_size: -
d_call: -
j_call: TRBJ1-1
v_call: TRBV15
cdr3_length: 14
cdr3_aa: CATSRTGLNTEAFF
cdr3_nt: TGTGCCACCAGCAGGACAGGTTTGAACACTGAAGCTTTCTTT

clone_size: many
d_call: -
j_call: TRBJ2-3
v_call: TRBV5-1
cdr3_length: 16
cdr3_aa: CASSLVGFTSTDTQYF
cdr3_nt: TGCGCCAGCAGCTTGGTTGGATTTACTAGCACAGATACGCAGTATTTT

clone_size: many
d_call: -
j_call: TRBJ1-1
v_call: TRBV6-6
cdr3_length: 15
cdr3_aa: CASIKPSFGNTEAFF
cdr3_nt: TGTGCCAGCATCAAACCCTCTTTCGGGAACACTGAAGCTTTCTTT

clone_size: many
d_call: -
j_call: TRBJ1-5
v_call: TRBV6-5
cdr3_length: 14
cdr3_aa: CASSDLEGNQPQHF
cdr3_nt: TGTGCCAGCAGTGACCTCGAGGGCAATCAGCCCCAGCATTTT

clone_size: -
d_call: -
j_call: TRBJ2-7
v_call: TRBV5-5
cdr3_length: 15
cdr3_aa: CASGRGDTDSYEQYF
cdr3_nt: TGTGCCAGCGGGAGGGGGGACACCGACTCCTACGAGCAGTACTTC

clone_size: many
d_call: -
j_call: TRBJ2-1
v_call: TRBV7-8
cdr3_length: 19
cdr3_aa: CASSHPGQVTSPNYNEQFF
cdr3_nt: TGTGCCAGCAGCCACCCGGGACAGGTGACTAGCCCGAACTACAATGAGCAGTTCTTC

clone_size: many
d_call: -
j_call: TRBJ2-5
v_call: TRBV7-9
cdr3_length: 16
cdr3_aa: CASSLAQLGSRETQYF
cdr3_nt: TGTGCCAGCAGCTTAGCCCAACTAGGGAGTCGAGAGACCCAGTACTTC

clone_size: many
d_call: TRBD2
j_call: TRBJ2-1
v_call: TRBV12-3/TRBV12-4
cdr3_length: 16
cdr3_aa: CASSFSPTSGRTKQFF
cdr3_nt: TGTGCCAGCAGTTTTAGTCCTACTAGCGGGAGGACTAAGCAGTTCTTC

clone_size: many
d_call: -
j_call: TRBJ1-5
v_call: TRBV27
cdr3_length: 15
cdr3_aa: CASSTRAKGNQPQHF
cdr3_nt: TGTGCCAGCAGTACTCGCGCGAAGGGGAATCAGCCCCAGCATTTT

clone_size: many
d_call: TRBD2
j_call: TRBJ2-1
v_call: TRBV7-3
cdr3_length: 15
cdr3_aa: CASSPSGSYYNEQFF
cdr3_nt: TGTGCCAGCAGCCCTAGCGGGAGTTACTACAATGAGCAGTTCTTC

clone_size: many
d_call: TRBD2
j_call: TRBJ2-1
v_call: TRBV25-1
cdr3_length: 14
cdr3_aa: CASSKAGEVNEQFF
cdr3_nt: TGTGCCAGCAGTAAAGCGGGAGAGGTCAATGAGCAGTTCTTC

clone_size: many
d_call: -
j_call: TRBJ2-5
v_call: TRBV7-2
cdr3_length: 11
cdr3_aa: CASSVMETQYF
cdr3_nt: TGTGCCAGCAGCGTAATGGAGACCCAGTACTTC

clone_size: many
d_call: -
j_call: TRBJ2-7
v_call: TRBV11-3
cdr3_length: 15
cdr3_aa: CASSLDTDTAYEQYF
cdr3_nt: TGTGCCAGCAGCTTAGATACTGACACAGCCTACGAGCAGTACTTC

clone_size: many
d_call: -
j_call: TRBJ2-1
v_call: TRBV5-1
cdr3_length: 16
cdr3_aa: CASSLGLAYSDNEQFF
cdr3_nt: TGCGCCAGCAGCTTAGGGCTAGCGTATTCGGACAATGAGCAGTTCTTC

clone_size: many
d_call: -
j_call: TRBJ2-6
v_call: TRBV6-5
cdr3_length: 14
cdr3_aa: CASRDTKGANVLTF
cdr3_nt: TGTGCCAGCAGGGACACGAAAGGGGCCAACGTCCTGACTTTC

clone_size: many
d_call: -
j_call: TRBJ2-1
v_call: TRBV7-9
cdr3_length: 15
cdr3_aa: CASSSPMGEVNEQFF
cdr3_nt: TGTGCCAGCAGCTCGCCAATGGGGGAGGTAAATGAGCAGTTCTTC

clone_size: -
d_call: TRBD2
j_call: TRBJ2-7
v_call: TRBV11-1
cdr3_length: 14
cdr3_aa: CASSLRLAGNEQYF
cdr3_nt: TGTGCCAGCAGCTTGCGACTAGCGGGAAACGAGCAGTACTTC

clone_size: many
d_call: TRBD2
j_call: TRBJ2-7
v_call: TRBV11-3
cdr3_length: 15
cdr3_aa: CASSPRTSESYEQYF
cdr3_nt: TGTGCCAGCAGCCCTCGGACTAGCGAGTCATACGAGCAGTACTTC

clone_size: many
d_call: -
j_call: TRBJ2-2
v_call: TRBV27
cdr3_length: 14
cdr3_aa: CASSFSRGTGELFF
cdr3_nt: TGTGCCAGCAGTTTCTCTCGCGGAACCGGGGAGCTGTTTTTT

clone_size: many
d_call: TRBD2
j_call: TRBJ2-4
v_call: TRBV20-1
cdr3_length: 16
cdr3_aa: CSATLAGAKGKNIQYF
cdr3_nt: TGCAGTGCTACCCTAGCGGGAGCGAAAGGCAAAAACATTCAGTACTTC

clone_size: many
d_call: -
j_call: TRBJ1-5
v_call: TRBV18
cdr3_length: 14
cdr3_aa: CASSPNRVNQPQHF
cdr3_nt: TGTGCCAGCTCACCAAACAGGGTGAATCAGCCCCAGCATTTT

clone_size: -
d_call: -
j_call: TRBJ2-5
v_call: TRBV12-5
cdr3_length: 15
cdr3_aa: CASGYGQTRQETQYF
cdr3_nt: TGTGCTAGTGGTTACGGACAGACACGACAAGAGACCCAGTACTTC

clone_size: many
d_call: -
j_call: TRBJ2-3
v_call: TRBV10-3
cdr3_length: 12
cdr3_aa: CAISENVDTQYF
cdr3_nt: TGTGCCATCAGTGAAAACGTGGATACGCAGTATTTT

clone_size: many
d_call: -
j_call: TRBJ2-1
v_call: TRBV14
cdr3_length: 14
cdr3_aa: CASSQEGRLSEQFF
cdr3_nt: TGTGCCAGCAGCCAAGAGGGTAGACTAAGTGAGCAGTTCTTC

clone_size: -
d_call: -
j_call: TRBJ2-2
v_call: TRBV6-5
cdr3_length: 14
cdr3_aa: CASSYRGYTGELFF
cdr3_nt: TGTGCCAGCAGTTACAGGGGGTATACCGGGGAGCTGTTTTTT